There are a few counts of the clone carrying this TCR beta chain. Antigen specificity is unknown. Donors had nominal health at sampling but likely had unrecorded immune exposures. This sample stems from a study of cytomegalovirus exposure and HLA in healthy donors. Findings and limits, study-wide: Several of the most significant clusters were apparently associated with common viral pathogens in a later analysis.

V lost 6 bases to trimming and J lost 1 base, with 16 bases between them. The CDR3 spans 15 residues. Germline CDR1 SGHRS, CDR2 YFSETQ. The PCR employed 60 Vbeta primers together with 13 Jbeta primers. Here immunoSEQ multiplex PCR was the method, and the copy in TCRdb shows in-frame clones only, minus some. The table shows about 190,000 clones, with about 12% occurring only once. The source material was PBMCs. The chain couples TRBV5-1 to TRBJ2-5; perhaps TRBD1 as D (5 bases). This clonotype was sampled from a man in his fifties or sixties in good health and CMV-seropositive. CDR3 amino acids: CASIWGTTAQETQYF. As DNA, the CDR3 is TGCGCCAGCATATGGGGCACGACAGCCCAAGAGACCCAGTACTTC.